A selection of T cell receptor beta chains follows, all from one sample in a study of vaccination and CD4 T cells after COVID-19. MiXCR, applied by TCRdb to the PCR reads, yields one record per CDR3 protein. Of 10,000 to 13,000 distinct CDR3 sequences detected, approximately 80% appear once; the ten largest clones hold about 17%. For these TCRs, the target antigens are not known. Sequencing input: CD4+ T cells from blood, cultured in vitro. These receptors all come from a human donor who had recovered from COVID-19. Each CDR3 is given with its conserved first and last residue. A D gene is named only where the DNA matches it firmly. Only part of the rows carry a size: once, few, many, or a class if the clone is expanded.

size: .
V: TRBV7-2
J: TRBJ2-1
D: .
DNA: TGTGCCAGCAGCCAGGAATGGGGTAATGAGCAGTTCTTC
CDR3: CASSQEWGNEQFF

size: .
V: TRBV6-5
J: TRBJ2-7
D: .
DNA: TGTGCCAGCAGTTACTCGACTGACGGGTCCTACGAGCAGTACTTC
CDR3: CASSYSTDGSYEQYF

size: .
V: TRBV19
J: TRBJ2-2
D: .
DNA: TGTGCCAGTAGTCACCGGGCCGCGAACACCGGGGAGCTGTTTTTT
CDR3: CASSHRAANTGELFF

size: .
V: TRBV15
J: TRBJ2-4
D: .
DNA: TGTGCCACCAGCAGAGTTGGGGGGTTCAACATTCAGTACTTC
CDR3: CATSRVGGFNIQYF

size: .
V: TRBV7-6
J: TRBJ2-7
D: .
DNA: TGTGCCAGCAGCTTAGGGCTAGCCTACGAGCAGTGCTTC
CDR3: CASSLGLAYEQCF

size: few
V: TRBV27
J: TRBJ1-5
D: .
DNA: TGTGCCAGCAGTTGGCAGATCAATCAGCCCCAGCATTTT
CDR3: CASSWQINQPQHF

size: .
V: TRBV6-4
J: TRBJ1-2
D: .
DNA: TGTGCCAGCAGTGAATCGGGGCTTGGCTACACCTTC
CDR3: CASSESGLGYTF

size: .
V: TRBV20-1
J: TRBJ1-2
D: .
DNA: TGCAGTGCTAGGGATGGAAGTTGGGGCTACACCTTC
CDR3: CSARDGSWGYTF

size: .
V: TRBV19
J: TRBJ1-5
D: .
DNA: TGTGCCAGTAGTGCGGGACATAGCTTTAGCAATCAGCCCCAGCATTTT
CDR3: CASSAGHSFSNQPQHF

size: .
V: TRBV20-1
J: TRBJ1-3
D: TRBD1
DNA: TGCAGTGCGTGGGACAGGGGAAACACCATATATTTT
CDR3: CSAWDRGNTIYF

size: .
V: TRBV5-1
J: TRBJ2-5
D: .
DNA: TGCGCCAGCAGCCGGGACGGGGAAGAGACCCAGTACTTC
CDR3: CASSRDGEETQYF

size: .
V: TRBV28
J: TRBJ1-6
D: TRBD1
DNA: TGTGCCAGCACCACGGGGACAGCGTATTCACCCCTCCACTTT
CDR3: CASTTGTAYSPLHF

size: .
V: TRBV6-4
J: TRBJ1-2
D: .
DNA: TGTGCCAGCAGTGACTCTCCAGGCTCCTATGGCTACACCTTC
CDR3: CASSDSPGSYGYTF

size: .
V: TRBV6-2/TRBV6-3
J: TRBJ1-2
D: .
DNA: TGTGCCAGCAGTCACTCCGGGGTGTCGAGTGGCTACACCTTC
CDR3: CASSHSGVSSGYTF

size: few
V: TRBV19
J: TRBJ2-7
D: TRBD2
DNA: TGTGCCAGTAGTATAAGGACTAGCGGGATATACGAGCAGTACTTC
CDR3: CASSIRTSGIYEQYF

size: few
V: TRBV21-1
J: TRBJ2-7
D: .
DNA: TGTGCCAGCGGACAGGGCCCTTCCTACGAGCAGTACTTC
CDR3: CASGQGPSYEQYF

size: .
V: TRBV7-8
J: TRBJ1-3
D: TRBD1
DNA: TGTGCCAGCAGCTGGGACAGGGTGGGAAACACCATATATTTT
CDR3: CASSWDRVGNTIYF

size: .
V: TRBV20-1
J: TRBJ2-3
D: .
DNA: TGCAGTGCTAATCCAGCGGCCACAGATACGCAGTATTTT
CDR3: CSANPAATDTQYF

size: .
V: TRBV19
J: TRBJ1-5
D: .
DNA: TGTGCCAGTAGTCAGTCAACACTGGTAGGTCAGCCCCAGCATTTT
CDR3: CASSQSTLVGQPQHF

size: .
V: TRBV10-3
J: TRBJ1-1
D: .
DNA: TGTGCCATCAGTGAGTTCGGGAACAGTGAAGCTTTCTTT
CDR3: CAISEFGNSEAFF

size: .
V: TRBV27
J: TRBJ2-7
D: TRBD2
DNA: TGTGCCAGCAGTCCCCTGGGCGGGAGGTTGGGGGAGCAGTACTTC
CDR3: CASSPLGGRLGEQYF

size: .
V: TRBV7-2
J: TRBJ2-1
D: .
DNA: TGTGCCAGCAGCCCGGCCCAGACTAGCGCCAGGGGGGAGCAGTTCTTC
CDR3: CASSPAQTSARGEQFF

size: once
V: TRBV6-1
J: TRBJ1-5
D: .
DNA: TGTGCCAGCGCGGACAGCCCCAATCAGCCCCAGCATTTT
CDR3: CASADSPNQPQHF

size: .
V: TRBV28
J: TRBJ1-1
D: .
DNA: TGTGCCAGCAGTTTACCGGGGGCGGGGCCCGACACTGAAGCTTTCTTT
CDR3: CASSLPGAGPDTEAFF

size: .
V: TRBV27
J: TRBJ2-1
D: .
DNA: TGTGCCAGCAGTTTCACGGGACTGAGGGCGAACAATGAGCAGTTCTTC
CDR3: CASSFTGLRANNEQFF

size: .
V: TRBV7-2
J: TRBJ2-7
D: TRBD2
DNA: TGTGCCAGCAGCATGGGACTAGCGGGCGAGCAGTACTTC
CDR3: CASSMGLAGEQYF

size: .
V: TRBV6-2/TRBV6-3
J: TRBJ2-7
D: .
DNA: TGTGCCAGCACTAGGTCAGGAGTTACCTACGAGCAGTACTTC
CDR3: CASTRSGVTYEQYF

size: .
V: TRBV24-1
J: TRBJ1-1
D: .
DNA: TGTGCCACCAGTGATTCTCCGGGCACTGAAGCTTTCTTT
CDR3: CATSDSPGTEAFF

size: .
V: TRBV20-1
J: TRBJ2-4
D: TRBD1
DNA: TGCAGTGCTAGGGCAGACAGGGATTATGCCAAAAACATTCAGTACTTC
CDR3: CSARADRDYAKNIQYF

size: medium-sized
V: TRBV14
J: TRBJ2-5
D: .
DNA: TGTGCCAGCAGCTATCAAGAGACCCAGTACTTC
CDR3: CASSYQETQYF

size: few
V: TRBV15
J: TRBJ1-1
D: .
DNA: TGTGCCACCAGCAGAGGGCAGGGCTCGAACACTGAAGCTTTCTTT
CDR3: CATSRGQGSNTEAFF

size: .
V: TRBV15
J: TRBJ2-6
D: .
DNA: TGTGCCACCAGCAGAGGCGAGGGATCCGGGGCCAACGTCCTGACTTTC
CDR3: CATSRGEGSGANVLTF

size: .
V: TRBV28
J: TRBJ2-2
D: .
DNA: TGTGCCAGCAGTCCAGGGGGGCGTGTCACCGGGGAGCTGTTTTTT
CDR3: CASSPGGRVTGELFF

size: .
V: TRBV24-1
J: TRBJ1-2
D: .
DNA: TGTGCCACCAGTAGCGGGGGGCCGTTCGGCTACACCTTC
CDR3: CATSSGGPFGYTF

size: .
V: TRBV19
J: TRBJ1-6
D: TRBD1
DNA: TGTGCCAGTAGCTCAAACAGGGGAAATTCACCCCTCCACTTT
CDR3: CASSSNRGNSPLHF

size: few
V: TRBV7-8
J: TRBJ2-7
D: .
DNA: TGTGCCAGCAGCCCCGCACGGGGAACCAGAGGCTACGAGCAGTACTTC
CDR3: CASSPARGTRGYEQYF